The T cell receptor beta chain described here comes from a study of cytomegalovirus exposure and HLA in healthy donors. At the level of the study: Falling in the Caucasian-associated ancestry cluster were 80% to 85% of under 450 genotyped donors. Whole-study results and caveats: Among donors in an Asian-associated ancestry cluster, a later analysis reportedly found fewer N-insertions than the roughly 700-donor mean. Segments of the TCR beta V type were, in most cases, productive about 87% or about 30% of the time in an earlier analysis.

PCR primers comprised 60 Vbeta and 13 Jbeta primers. Only in-frame clones appear in the TCRdb table, and some are missing; sequencing was by immunoSEQ multiplex PCR. The data hold nearly 300,000 clones, with just over 85% observed a single time. The CDR3 is 15 residues long. V was trimmed by 2 bases and J by 2 bases, leaving 14 bases between them. Per the germline V gene, CDR1 is SQVTM and CDR2 is ANQGSEA. Points on this clone: Antigen: not known.

The chain combines TRBV29-1 with TRBJ2-3, with a weak D call TRBD1 (5 bases). This clonotype originated in a man aged 35 to 55 in good health and CMV-seropositive. The sequenced material came from PBMCs. The CDR3 bases are TGCAGCGTTGAAAGCGAGGCAGGGTACACAGATACGCAGTATTTT. It is translated as CSVESEAGYTDTQYF.